This T cell receptor (beta chain) was recorded in a study of cytomegalovirus exposure and HLA in healthy donors (dated by TCRdb to about 2017). For context, the study as a whole: An earlier analysis of roughly 610 of the donors reported about 280 Gb of sequence data and 95 million to 130 million unique TCR beta sequences obtained from around 170 million T cells. An early release covering over 500 HLA-typed donors comprised roughly 300 gigabases of sequencing data and 85 million or so unique TCR sequences. Of the 300 to 500 genotyped donors, 65% to 90% were placed in the genetic ancestry cluster associated with self-reported Caucasian donors. The aim of the study was to test whether cataloging public T cell receptors could identify signatures of past pathogen exposure. The study used immunosequencing to profile the T cell repertoires of several hundred subjects and linked those repertoires to cytomegalovirus serostatus. Along with the roughly 610-subject first cohort, a separate validation cohort of more than 90 different subjects was used. The study combined high-throughput TCR immunosequencing, statistical association of individual TCRs with disease status, and machine learning to predict cytomegalovirus infection status. To study patterns of TCR occurrence, a later analysis re-analyzed previously published TCR beta repertoires from around 660 donors and added high-resolution HLA genotyping. The later analysis used no new phenotypic data to find candidate immune exposures, relying instead on TCR beta sequences and their occurrence across donors. An earlier analysis of fewer than 700 of the donors applied high-throughput TCR beta sequencing to assess whether each TCR beta V gene segment acted as functional or pseudogenic. Alongside the repertoire data, information on donor age, sex, ethnicity and CMV serostatus was compiled. A later genetic analysis used genome-wide SNP genotypes for about 65% of the roughly 700 donors, treating that subset as a discovery cohort. All discovery cohort repertoires had been generated using a single sequencing platform. HLA typing covered class I and class II loci at four-digit resolution. Typing coverage varied by locus: about 629-630 donors for A, B, C, DRB1 and DQB1; more than 500 for DQA1; more than 600 for DPA1; under 490 for DPB1. Several DR-DQ haplotypes were handled as single units for association and clustering because linkage in the cohort was strong. On average, approximately 250,000 unique TCR beta nucleotide sequences were sequenced per donor among some 430 genotyped donors of the cohort, with roughly 20% of those sequences being non-productive.

Spanning cysteine to phenylalanine, the CDR3 consists of 16 amino acids. The CDR3 DNA has 48 bases and is translated from base 1. V has 5 bases trimmed and J has 2 bases trimmed; junction bases matching no gene number 8. CDR1 and CDR2, per the germline V gene (reference sequence), are PRHDT and FYEKMQ. As to this clone: It lacks a known antigen. The sample holds no much larger clone one base away, and base qualities are not on file.

The library was produced with the immunoSEQ multiplex PCR assay. A mixture of 60 forward primers for TCR Vbeta segments and 13 reverse primers for TCR Jbeta segments was used in the multiplex PCR. A multiplex PCR assay on genomic DNA amplified the CDR3 region of rearranged TCR beta genes. The amplified TCR beta libraries were sequenced on the Illumina HiSeq System as 87-base-pair reads. Per the source publication's procedure: Across the 500 to 750 repertoires, a later analysis counted roughly 77 million unique TCR beta chains, approximately 12 million of which were shared by at least two donors. Raw reads were error-corrected and collapsed into unique sequences by a nearest-neighbor algorithm in which closely related sequences were merged to remove PCR and sequencing errors. CDR3 sequences were aligned to IMGT reference sequences to assign V, D and J gene segments. For a sequence to be retained, a match of at least six nucleotides was required to both a V gene segment and a J gene segment. Rearrangements were called productive when the CDR3 lacked stop codons and stayed in frame with V and J; all others were non-productive. CDR3 was defined according to IMGT convention as the region running from the second conserved V-encoded cysteine to the conserved J-encoded phenylalanine. The earlier analysis of a few hundred of the donors excluded any sequence lacking an unambiguous match to a single V gene segment. In an earlier analysis of some 590 of the donors, a V segment was called functional when productive rearrangements were above 56.7%, and segregating when the standard deviation between donors exceeded 5%. To diagnose cytomegalovirus status from the catalog of TCR beta chain sequences, a statistical classification framework was built. In a later analysis, TCR nucleotide sequences were compared against IMGT/GENE-DB human TR gene sequences so that V and J genes could be assigned. The TCRdist pipeline was used in a later analysis to assign CDR3 sequences and most-parsimonious VDJ recombination scenarios. In a later analysis, every TCR beta chain was defined by the combination of its CDR3 amino acid sequence and its V-gene family, and reads without a unique V-gene family were dropped. A later analysis removed several hundred highly shared, low-generation-probability nucleotide sequences to deal with suspected cross-contamination and a sequencing artifact. In a later analysis, a clonal expansion index was calculated for each public chain from normalized within-repertoire ranks of inferred template counts. A later analysis computed generation probabilities with a VDJ recombination model fitted to out-of-frame rearrangements, and checked the results against IGoR. In a later analysis, hypergeometric tests were used to score TCR-TCR, TCR-HLA and TCR-CMV co-occurrence, with a repertoire-size bias correction applied to TCR pairs. False discovery rates were estimated in a later analysis by permuting HLA or CMV assignments 20 times. In a later analysis, co-occurring TCRs were grouped with DBSCAN, and TCRdist sequence similarity was added when clustering was performed within HLA-allele-positive subsets. Repertoires with fewer than 30,000 or more than 120,000 public chains were left out of co-occurrence clustering, as were about five repertoires with anomalous nucleotide sharing. The clones in this table, taken by TCRdb from immuneACCESS, are in-frame only. Not every clone is retained; where verified, under half of the shortfall comes from an unresolved V gene, and the cause of the rest is unknown. V, J and clone size were drawn from that table, and D and trimming were deduced from the DNA. For this sample the table gives about 160,000 clones, of which approximately 80% were detected only once. Around 6.7% of the sample is taken by the ten largest.

In total, over 600 healthy bone marrow donors made up the cohort. At the time of sampling, all cohort members were nominally healthy, though unrecorded immune exposures were likely present. The donor tested CMV seropositive, placing the donor among the 290 or so seropositive members of the cohort. Every donor gave a peripheral blood sample, and the peripheral blood mononuclear cells from that sample were used for TCR beta sequencing. Genomic DNA was extracted from the blood cell samples with the Qiagen DNeasy Blood Extraction Kit. Study-wide conclusions, independent of this receptor: A few of the identified cytomegalovirus-associated TCR beta chains were confirmed in vitro to be specific for cytomegalovirus antigens. A total of some 180 TCR beta chains were listed by the study as associated with cytomegalovirus. The authors suggested that the approach could potentially be extended to other disease states and immunological phenotypes. An association between a missense DCLRE1C variant and V-gene and J-gene trimming of TCR beta chains was found in a later genetic analysis and replicated in an independent cohort. While some public TCRs were present in many individuals, most TCR sequences turned up only very rarely across donors. This cohort had only TCR beta chains sequenced, and the lack of alpha or paired-chain data limited which features could be detected. Because counts were too low, 15 or so rarely observed V segments, including chromosome 9 orphons, were excluded from the earlier analysis of several hundred of the donors. When HLA alleles, especially DR and DQ, strongly co-occurred, TCR associations were difficult to assign to individual alleles. The classifier was reported to diagnose cytomegalovirus status with high specificity and sensitivity in both the original cohort and the validation cohort. Presence/absence analyses assumed roughly uniform sequencing depth across donors, an assumption that may not hold. In a later genetic analysis, fewer N-insertions in productive TCRs were reported among donors in an Asian-associated ancestry cluster than the roughly 640-donor mean. CMV serostatus was the only immune exposure information available for the cohort. Broadly in line with IMGT annotations, most TCR beta V segments showed up in productive rearrangements about 90% or about 30% of the time in an earlier analysis of several hundred of the donors. According to a later analysis, parvovirus B19, influenza, CMV and Epstein-Barr virus appeared linked to several top co-occurrence clusters. Specific HLA alleles were associated with 15,000 to 20,000 TCR beta sequences at a false discovery rate of 0.05 in a later analysis. In a later analysis, TCR association rates were found to vary across HLA loci, with the most associated TCRs seen for DRB1 alleles and the fewest for HLA-C alleles. HLA typing was unavailable for some donors at each locus, so association tests used only the typed subset. In a later analysis, HLA-associated TCR beta chains showed more clonal expansion and lower generation probabilities than non-associated chains that were equally common. Most CMV-associated TCR beta chains appeared to be HLA-restricted in a later analysis, and the HLA associations seemed to be driven largely by CMV exposure. Some IMGT-functional V segments, including TRBV6-2 and TRBV6-3, could not be told apart with the 87-base-pair reads, so those segments were excluded. A further reported finding was that TCR beta sequences accurately predicted the HLA-A and HLA-B alleles for most subjects in the first cohort. A cluster of highly shared sequence variants was judged likely to represent a technical artifact of the sequencing pipeline. Linkage disequilibrium might explain the correlated functional status among segregating V segments, but an unknown experimental factor could not be ruled out.

The TCR sequence derives from a woman aged 25 to 39 in good health and CMV-seropositive. The specimen was PBMCs. Recombination connected TRBV13 to TRBJ2-3; TRBD1 aligns with 9 central bases. The DNA is TGTGCCAGCAGCGCAAGCCGGGACAGGGACACAGATACGCAGTATTTT. Translated, this gives CASSASRDRDTDTQYF.